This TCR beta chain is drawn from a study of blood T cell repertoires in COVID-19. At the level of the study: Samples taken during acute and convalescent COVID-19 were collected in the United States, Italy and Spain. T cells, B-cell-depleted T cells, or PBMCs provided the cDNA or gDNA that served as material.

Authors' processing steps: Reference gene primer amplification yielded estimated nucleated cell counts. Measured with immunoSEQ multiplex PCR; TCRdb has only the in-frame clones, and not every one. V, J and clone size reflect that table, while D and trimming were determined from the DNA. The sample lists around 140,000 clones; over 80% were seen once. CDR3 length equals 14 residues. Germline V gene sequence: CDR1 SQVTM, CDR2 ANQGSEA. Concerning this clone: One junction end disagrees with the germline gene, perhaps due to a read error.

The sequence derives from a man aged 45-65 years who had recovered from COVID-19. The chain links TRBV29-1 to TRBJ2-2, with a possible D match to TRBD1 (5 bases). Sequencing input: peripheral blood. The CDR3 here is CSAERGTGTGELFF. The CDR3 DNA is TGCAGCGCTGAAAGGGGCACTGGCACCGGGGAGCTGTTTTTT.